The clone carrying this TCR beta chain was counted a few times. Antigen specificity is unknown. The sample originates from a study of CD8+ T cells in alopecia areata. Study results and limitations: Sequencing of scalp samples also captures resident alphabeta T cells of normal skin. Researchers report lesional scalp, most notably alopecia totalis/universalis, outstripped normal scalp in clonality.

The CDR3 has 14 residues. Trimming shortened V by 2 bases and J by 6 bases, and 14 bases separated the two germline ends. CDR1 is MGHRA and CDR2 is YSYEKL in the germline V gene. Once RNA had been extracted, it was reverse transcribed into cDNA to act as the sequencing template. The repertoire was sequenced with immunoSEQ multiplex PCR; TCRdb's copy has only in-frame clones and lacks some. The sample gives around 200,000 clones, around 63% of which show up once; 1.7% is in the top ten. The sequences come from CD4+ T cells sorted from blood, collected at week 0. This receptor was taken from a human donor with alopecia areata. The V gene is TRBV4-1, the J gene TRBJ2-7, with D possibly TRBD2 on 7 matching bases. CDR3 amino acids: CASSQQGTIREQYF. In nucleotides, the CDR3 is TGCGCCAGCAGCCAACAGGGGACTATCCGCGAGCAGTACTTC.